This TCR beta chain was found in a study of identical twins' blood T cells. Overall study findings and caveats: Twins shared more top CDR3 clonotypes than unrelated donors did. Even for out-of-frame TCRbeta, twins reportedly shared V gene usage much more than unrelated donors.

About this clonotype itself: Its specificity is unknown.

Trimming removed 0 bases from V and 3 bases from J, with 18 bases in between. This CDR3 has 16 amino acids. Germline V gene sequence: CDR1 DFQATT, CDR2 SNEGSKA (reference sequence). A previously described protocol, modified, built RNA-based TCR cDNA libraries. As originally analysed: Each donor had about 100,000 to nearly 550,000 clonotypes. TCRdb called the 5' RACE reads again in MiXCR, with one record for every CDR3 protein. V and J calls and clone size were set by TCRdb, not the authors. This sample carries hundreds of thousands of distinct CDR3 sequences, under 30% of them seen once, and the ten largest clones take 5.5% to 6.5%.

The receptor was isolated from a woman between 18 and 55 years old in good health. The chain has TRBV20-1 and TRBJ2-7, with D maybe TRBD2 (5 bases). Sequencing input: PBMCs. The CDR3 coding sequence is TGCAGTGCTAGAGATGGGGATCGGGAAGGTTTCTACGAGCAGTACTTC. Protein product: CSARDGDREGFYEQYF.